This T cell receptor (beta chain) was identified during a study of T cell changes during pregnancy in multiple sclerosis. The length of the CDR3 is 15 residues. Germline assignment: CDR1 MNHEY and CDR2 SMNVEV (reference sequence). The V and J ends lost 3 bases and 6 bases, in that order; junction bases with no gene match: 5. Profiling relied on immunoSEQ multiplex PCR, and the TCRdb table lists in-frame clones only, not all of them. Seen here are roughly 75,000 clones, about 93% observed once, and the top ten hold 2% to 3%. This specimen was peripheral blood, taken after pregnancy. V usage is TRBV27 and J usage is TRBJ2-2; TRBD2 aligns across 9 bases. The sequence derives from a female donor in good health, enrolled as a control in a pregnancy study. The CDR3 here is CASSFWRGGAGELFF. The CDR3 region has the DNA TGTGCCAGCAGTTTTTGGCGGGGGGGGGCCGGGGAGCTGTTTTTT.